Shown below are 17 T cell receptor beta chains from a single sample sequenced in a study of cytomegalovirus exposure and HLA in healthy donors. It was with 60 Vbeta and 13 Jbeta primers that the PCR ran. Only in-frame clones appear in the TCRdb table, and some are missing; sequencing was by immunoSEQ multiplex PCR. The data show approximately 150,000 clones, with roughly four fifths seen just once and under 5% held by the top ten. Specimen: PBMCs. These receptor sequences come from a man in his late teens or twenties in good health and CMV-seronegative.

The chain couples TRBV30 to TRBJ1-1, with D possibly matching TRBD1 (5 bases). CDR3 size: 13 residues. Trimming removed 1 base at V and 3 bases at J, with 9 bases between. CDR1 is GTSNPN, CDR2 SVGIG, per germline (reference sequence). The CDR3 loop reads CAWSEQGYTEAFF. As DNA, the CDR3 is TGTGCCTGGAGTGAGCAGGGTTACACTGAAGCTTTCTTT.

V gene TRBV2 combines with J gene TRBJ1-5, with D unclear. The germline V gene has CDR1 SNHLY and CDR2 FYNNEI. There are 15 residues in the CDR3. V was clipped by 7 bases and J by 0 bases, with 13 bases between them. CDR3 coding DNA: TGTGCCAGCACCGCCACAGCCTATAGCAATCAGCCCCAGCATTTT. It specifies CASTATAYSNQPQHF.

This chain uses TRBV5-1 with TRBJ2-7, with 10 positions matching TRBD1. CDR1 and CDR2 (germline): SGHRS, YFSETQ. This CDR3 has 16 amino acids. With V trimmed by 0 bases and J by 6 bases, 9 bases remained unmatched. CDR3 region: CASSLAGLDRGSEQYF. CDR3 in DNA: TGCGCCAGCAGCTTGGCCGGATTGGACAGGGGGAGCGAGCAGTACTTC. The whole variable domain, filled in from reference TRBV5-1 and TRBJ2-7, reads KAGVTQTPRYLIKTRGQQVTLSCSPISGHRSVSWYQQTPGQGLQFLFEYFSETQRNKGNFPGRFSGRQFSNSRSEMNVSTLELGDSALYLCASSLAGLDRGSEQYFGPGTRLTVT.

This sequence joins TRBV5-1 and TRBJ1-1; no reliable D call. Germline V lookup: CDR1 SGHRS, CDR2 YFSETQ. The CDR3 extends over 16 amino acids. The V end lost 0 bases, the J end lost 4 bases, and 16 bases lay between the germline ends. The CDR3 DNA reads TGCGCCAGCAGCTTGGGTTGGGGAGCCGAGGCCACTGAAGCTTTCTTT. It yields the protein CASSLGWGAEATEAFF. The full variable domain, in which reference TRBV5-1 and TRBJ1-1 provide the parts outside the CDR3, is KAGVTQTPRYLIKTRGQQVTLSCSPISGHRSVSWYQQTPGQGLQFLFEYFSETQRNKGNFPGRFSGRQFSNSRSEMNVSTLELGDSALYLCASSLGWGAEATEAFFGQGTRLTVV.

The chain has TRBV18 and TRBJ1-3; D unresolved. CDR1 is KGHSH, CDR2 LQKENI, per germline. The CDR3 has 13 residues. V was shortened by 6 bases and J by 4 bases, with 10 bases between the two germline ends. This CDR3 is CASSPVVGNTIYF. DNA for the CDR3: TGTGCCAGCTCTCCGGTAGTGGGAAACACCATATATTTT.

This clone came up once. This rearrangement joins TRBV28 to TRBJ1-1; possibly TRBD1 for D (5 bases). Trimming removed 6 bases from V and 12 bases from J, with 20 bases in between. The CDR3 spans 13 residues. Germline CDR1 is MDHEN and CDR2 is SYDVKM. CDR3 protein: CASSPGSGGRTFF. CDR3 bases: TGTGCCAGCAGCCCCGGGAGTGGGGGTAGAACTTTCTTT.

This chain joins TRBV19 and TRBJ2-2, with TRBD2 matching 7 bases. There are 13 residues in the CDR3. Trimming at V came to 8 bases and at J to 4 bases, leaving 4 bases not matched to a gene. Germline CDR1 LNHDA, CDR2 SQIVND (reference sequence). CDR3 in DNA: TGTGCCAGTGGGAGGGATGGCACCGGGGAGCTGTTTTTT. Protein product: CASGRDGTGELFF.

As DNA, the CDR3 is TGTGCCAGCAGTCCCCCTGGGGGGACCGGGGAGCTGTTTTTT. It encodes CASSPPGGTGELFF. The chain has TRBV6-6 and TRBJ2-2; a weak D match, TRBD2 (6 bases). The CDR3 consists of 14 residues. Trimming stripped 5 bases from V and 5 bases from J, with 12 bases between. Germline loops: CDR1 MNHNY, CDR2 SVGAGI (reference sequence).

This clone was found once. The rearrangement links TRBV4-3 to TRBJ2-7, with no clear D. The CDR3 has 15 amino acids. Deletions cut 1 base from V and 4 bases from J, with 14 bases between. Germline loops: CDR1 LGHNA, CDR2 YSLEER. The CDR3 spells CASSQGVSKTYEQYF. The CDR3 DNA reads TGCGCCAGCAGCCAAGGGGTTAGCAAAACTTACGAGCAGTACTTC.

This chain uses TRBV10-3 with TRBJ1-6; 9 bases match TRBD1. Germline CDR1 reads ENHRY; CDR2 reads SYGVKD. V gave up 10 bases and J gave up 6 bases; unmatched junction bases: 4. The CDR3 runs 13 residues. This chain's CDR3 is CASRGQGNSPLHF. DNA of the CDR3: TGTGCCAGCAGGGGACAGGGTAATTCACCCCTCCACTTT.

The CDR3 protein is CASSLYRVVTDTQYF. As DNA, the CDR3 is TGCGCCAGCAGCTTGTACAGGGTGGTCACAGATACGCAGTATTTT. This sequence joins TRBV5-1 and TRBJ2-3; a weak D match, TRBD1 (6 bases). Trimming removed 1 base from V and 2 bases from J, with 11 bases in between. Germline V gene lookup returns CDR1 SGHRS and CDR2 YFSETQ. The CDR3 length is 15 residues.

The chain carries TRBV18 and TRBJ1-4; D ambiguous. Germline lookup yields CDR1 KGHSH and CDR2 LQKENI. The CDR3 is 11 amino acids. CDR3 nucleotides: TGTGCTTGTCGCGGGAATGAAAAACTGTTTTTT. Translated, it gives CACRGNEKLFF.

The chain employs TRBV29-1 and TRBJ2-5; perhaps TRBD1 as D (6 bases). Germline V gene data show CDR1 as SQVTM and CDR2 as ANQGSEA. V was trimmed by 7 bases and J by 4 bases, leaving 10 bases between them. There are 11 residues in the CDR3. The CDR3 here is CSAKQGETQYF. In DNA form, the CDR3 reads TGCAGCGCCAAACAGGGAGAGACCCAGTACTTC.

The chain links TRBV28 to TRBJ2-1; no clear D. The V gene's germline CDR1 is MDHEN and CDR2 SYDVKM. The CDR3 has 11 amino acids. Between the trimmed V and J ends, which lost 3 bases and 7 bases, there was a span of 4 bases. Here the CDR3 reads CASSFRNEQFF. The CDR3 region has the DNA TGTGCCAGCAGTTTCCGGAATGAGCAGTTCTTC.

V gene TRBV7-3 combines with J gene TRBJ2-2, with 7 bases identical to TRBD2. V lost 5 bases, J lost 5 bases, and 14 bases stayed unmatched. The CDR3 has 17 amino acids. Per germline, CDR1 SGHTA and CDR2 FQGTGA. The CDR3 sequence: CASSLGWEGLFTGELFF. For the CDR3, the DNA is TGTGCCAGCAGCCTGGGTTGGGAGGGCCTCTTTACCGGGGAGCTGTTTTTT.

The table lists this clone with a count of one. CDR3 sequence reads: CASSLIGGWASIRSAGYTF. The CDR3, as DNA: TGTGCCAGCAGCTTAATTGGGGGCTGGGCTAGTATAAGATCCGCGGGCTACACCTTC. The genes are TRBV13 and TRBJ1-2, with D perhaps TRBD1 (6 bases). Trimming removed 2 bases at V and 8 bases at J, with 30 bases between. From germline, CDR1 is PRHDT and CDR2 FYEKMQ (reference sequence). This CDR3 is built from 19 residues.

This clone was observed a single time. The V gene is TRBV9, the J gene TRBJ2-3, with 8 bases identical to TRBD1. V lost 2 bases to trimming and J lost 0 bases; unmatched junction nucleotides: 8. The CDR3 is 17 amino acids. Germline CDR1 and CDR2: SGDLS and YYNGEE. The CDR3 coding sequence is TGTGCCAGCAGCGTGGGTGGGACAGGCTCTAGCACAGATACGCAGTATTTT. Translating gives CASSVGGTGSSTDTQYF.